A selection of T cell receptor beta chains follows, all from one sample in a study of T-cell reconstitution after alpha-beta-depleted transplantation in children. TCRdb passed the PCR reads through MiXCR, listing each CDR3 protein once. The table lists more than 90,000 distinct CDR3 sequences, roughly 7.7% of them singletons. The sample consisted of PBMCs from the stem cell graft donor, taken from the stem cell graft. These receptors all stem from a human donor who donated a stem cell graft to a child with congenital amegakaryocytic thrombocytopenia. CDR3s include the opening cysteine and the closing phenylalanine or tryptophan. The D gene is left open where the match is weak. Clone size is not always given. Where it is, it says once, few, many or a class for expanded clones.

cdr3_nt | cdr3_aa | v_call | clone_size | d_call | j_call
TGTGCCAGCAGTCTCGCCCGGAAGGGTGCTTTCTTT | CASSLARKGAFF | TRBV12-3/TRBV12-4 | many | . | TRBJ1-1
TGTGCCAGCACCCAGGGGGCAACTAATGAAAAACTGTTTTTT | CASTQGATNEKLFF | TRBV7-9 | many | TRBD1 | TRBJ1-4
TGTGCCAGCAGTTCACCTGCTCTAGCGGGGGGGGGAGAGACCCAGTACTTC | CASSSPALAGGGETQYF | TRBV28 | . | TRBD2 | TRBJ2-5
TGTGCCAGCAGTCCGGGTAGCAATCAGCCCCAGCATTTT | CASSPGSNQPQHF | TRBV6-1 | many | . | TRBJ1-5
TGTGCCAGCAGCGTAGGGGTGGGGACGACCGTGGATACGCAGTATTTT | CASSVGVGTTVDTQYF | TRBV9 | many | . | TRBJ2-3
TGCGCCAGCAGCTTGGGGGCCCTTAGGGGCGATACGCAGTATTTT | CASSLGALRGDTQYF | TRBV5-1 | once | . | TRBJ2-3
TGCAGCACCGGGACAGGAGGCTCCTACAATGAGCAGTTCTTC | CSTGTGGSYNEQFF | TRBV29-1 | many | TRBD1 | TRBJ2-1
TGTGCCAGCAGCTTCGTAGAGGGTTCTAACAATGAGCAGTTCTTC | CASSFVEGSNNEQFF | TRBV7-9 | many | . | TRBJ2-1
TGTGCCAGCAGTCCTCCCGGGGCAACTAATGAAAAACTGTTTTTT | CASSPPGATNEKLFF | TRBV6-5 | many | . | TRBJ1-4
TGTGCCAGCAGCTTTTCGACGAGCTCCTACGAGCAGTACTTC | CASSFSTSSYEQYF | TRBV7-2 | many | . | TRBJ2-7
TGCGCCAGCAGCGAGCCCCTGCGGGGGAAGGTTAATGAAGCTTTCTTT | CASSEPLRGKVNEAFF | TRBV5-1 | many | . | TRBJ1-1
TGCAGTGCTAGTAAAACAGGGGGCGCGGCGGACACTGAAGCTTTCTTT | CSASKTGGAADTEAFF | TRBV20-1 | many | TRBD1 | TRBJ1-1
TGCGCCAGCAGCTTGTCAGGGGTCAACACTGAAGCTTTCTTT | CASSLSGVNTEAFF | TRBV5-1 | many | . | TRBJ1-1
TGTGCCAGCAGCTCTCTGGGACAGTTCTACGAGCAGTACTTC | CASSSLGQFYEQYF | TRBV7-2 | few | TRBD1 | TRBJ2-7
TGCGCCAGCAGCCCGGGGACTAGCGACGAGCAGTACTTC | CASSPGTSDEQYF | TRBV5-1 | many | TRBD2 | TRBJ2-7
TGTGCCAGCAGCTCCCGCGGGGCCCGGGGGAACACTGAAGCTTTCTTT | CASSSRGARGNTEAFF | TRBV7-2 | many | . | TRBJ1-1
TGTGCCAGCAGCCCTAGGCCGGGACAGGGTGGGGGTGGCTACACCTTC | CASSPRPGQGGGGYTF | TRBV7-2 | many | TRBD1 | TRBJ1-2
TGTGCCATCAGTGACCGCGGGGGACCAAATCAAGAGACCCAGTACTTC | CAISDRGGPNQETQYF | TRBV10-3 | many | TRBD2 | TRBJ2-5
TGTGCCAGCAGTTCATTCGGGGCGGAAGGCTACACCTTC | CASSSFGAEGYTF | TRBV6-5 | many | . | TRBJ1-2
TGCAGTGACACGAGAGGGTCTAGCACAGATACGCAGTATTTT | CSDTRGSSTDTQYF | TRBV20-1 | many | . | TRBJ2-3
TGCAGTGCTATCGGACTAGCGGGAGGTCTGAAGTTTGTAACAGATACGCAGTATTTT | CSAIGLAGGLKFVTDTQYF | TRBV20-1 | many | TRBD2 | TRBJ2-3
TGCAGCGTTGATCCTACAGGGCAGAACTATGGCTACACCTTC | CSVDPTGQNYGYTF | TRBV29-1 | many | . | TRBJ1-2
TGCAGTGCTAGAGATCGACAGGGGCCATTCACAGATACGCAGTATTTT | CSARDRQGPFTDTQYF | TRBV20-1 | many | TRBD1 | TRBJ2-3
TGTGCCAGCAGTTCCCTTGGGACTAGCACAGATACGCAGTATTTT | CASSSLGTSTDTQYF | TRBV28 | many | . | TRBJ2-3
TGTGCCAGCAGCCGGGCGGGGGATGAGCAGTTCTTC | CASSRAGDEQFF | TRBV3-1 | many | TRBD2 | TRBJ2-1
TGTGCCAGCAGCGACCAGGGTCGTGGCTACACCTTC | CASSDQGRGYTF | TRBV12-3/TRBV12-4 | many | . | TRBJ1-2
TGCAGTGCTAGCACAGGGCGGGATGAAAAACTGTTTTTT | CSASTGRDEKLFF | TRBV20-1 | . | . | TRBJ1-4
TGTGCCAGCAGCCAAGCGGGGGGGCGGGGGGCGACCAGTGAGACCCAGTACTTC | CASSQAGGRGATSETQYF | TRBV12-3/TRBV12-4 | many | TRBD2 | TRBJ2-5
TGTGCCAGCAGCCCAACAGGAAACACCATATATTTT | CASSPTGNTIYF | TRBV7-9 | many | . | TRBJ1-3
TGCAGCGGCCTACTAGCGGGGGGGCGGGATGAGCAGTTCTTC | CSGLLAGGRDEQFF | TRBV29-1 | many | TRBD2 | TRBJ2-1
TGTGCCAGCGGATTGCCCGGGACAGGGGGCTATGGCTACACCTTC | CASGLPGTGGYGYTF | TRBV28 | many | TRBD1 | TRBJ1-2
TGCAGTGCTACGGGGACTAGCGGGGGGTGGCGAGAGACCCAGTACTTC | CSATGTSGGWRETQYF | TRBV20-1 | many | TRBD2 | TRBJ2-5
TGCAGTGCTAATTACCGGACCAAAGGTTGGGAGACCCAGTACTTC | CSANYRTKGWETQYF | TRBV20-1 | many | . | TRBJ2-5
TGTGCCAGCAGCCCCCTGGACGGGCGACAAGAGACCCAATACTTC | CASSPLDGRQETQYF | TRBV28 | many | . | TRBJ2-5
TGCGCCAGCAGCCGGAGACTAAGGGGGCGCGAGGAATTCAGGGGCAGGTACGAGCAGTACTTC | CASSRRLRGREEFRGRYEQYF | TRBV4-1 | many | TRBD1 | TRBJ2-7
TGTGCCAGCAGCCAACAGAACTCCCCTGAGCAGTTCTTC | CASSQQNSPEQFF | TRBV4-2 | many | . | TRBJ2-1
TGCAGTGCTAGGCGTGGGTCAAGGGGGTCCTACGAGCAGTACTTC | CSARRGSRGSYEQYF | TRBV20-1 | many | . | TRBJ2-7
TGCAGCGTCCACAAGATACAGGGGCAGGCTGAAGCTTTCTTT | CSVHKIQGQAEAFF | TRBV29-1 | many | TRBD1 | TRBJ1-1
TGTGCCAGCAGCTTGCAGGGGGCCTACAATGAGCAGTTCTTC | CASSLQGAYNEQFF | TRBV7-2 | . | TRBD1 | TRBJ2-1
TGTGCCAGCAGCTACCTCACAGGGGAGCAGTACTTC | CASSYLTGEQYF | TRBV7-6 | . | . | TRBJ2-7
TGTGCCAGCAATGTAGATGAAAAACTGTTTTTT | CASNVDEKLFF | TRBV25-1 | many | . | TRBJ1-4